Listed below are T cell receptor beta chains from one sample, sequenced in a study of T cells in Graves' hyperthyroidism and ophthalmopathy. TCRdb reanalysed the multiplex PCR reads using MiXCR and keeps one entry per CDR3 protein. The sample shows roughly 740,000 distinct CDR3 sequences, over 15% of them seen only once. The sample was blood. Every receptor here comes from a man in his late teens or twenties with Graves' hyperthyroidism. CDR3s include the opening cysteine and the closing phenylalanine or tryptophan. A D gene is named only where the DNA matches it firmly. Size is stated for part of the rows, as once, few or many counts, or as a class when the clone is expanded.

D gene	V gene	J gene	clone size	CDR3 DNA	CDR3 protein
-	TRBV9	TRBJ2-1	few	TGTGCCAGCAGCGTAGTCCCTAGAGCGTCGCCTGAGCAGTTCTTC	CASSVVPRASPEQFF
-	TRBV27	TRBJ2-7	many	TGTGCCAGCAGTTTTACAGAGAAAGCCTACGAGCAGTACTTC	CASSFTEKAYEQYF
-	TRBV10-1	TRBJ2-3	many	TGCGCCTCAGGGGAGGCAGGCACAGATACGCAGTATTTT	CASGEAGTDTQYF
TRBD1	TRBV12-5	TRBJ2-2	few	TGTGCTAGTGGCCGGGGACAGGGGGCCGGGGAGCTGTTTTTT	CASGRGQGAGELFF
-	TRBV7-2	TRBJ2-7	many	TGTGCCAGCAGCTTAGCTAGCTTGAGGCAGTACTTC	CASSLASLRQYF
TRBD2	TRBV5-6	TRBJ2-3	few	TGTGCCAGCAGCTTCCGACTAGCGGGCCGCACAGATACGCAGTATTTT	CASSFRLAGRTDTQYF
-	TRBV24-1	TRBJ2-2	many	TGTGCCACCAGTGATCGAGGACGCGCCACCGGGGAGCTGTTTTTT	CATSDRGRATGELFF
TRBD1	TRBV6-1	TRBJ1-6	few	TGTGCCAGCAGGAGAGGGGGCGACTCACCCCTCCACTTT	CASRRGGDSPLHF
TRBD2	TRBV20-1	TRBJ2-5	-	TGCAGTTCCATAATAGCGGGACAAGAGACCCAGTACTTC	CSSIIAGQETQYF
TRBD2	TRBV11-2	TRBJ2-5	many	TGTGCCAGCAGCTGGACTAGCGGGGGCCAAGAGACCCAGTACTTC	CASSWTSGGQETQYF
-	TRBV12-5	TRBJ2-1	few	TGTGCTAGTGGTCCCGACGTGGGCAAGAGTTACAATGAGCAGTTCTTC	CASGPDVGKSYNEQFF
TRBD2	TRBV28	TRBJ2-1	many	TGTGCCAGCAGTTTATCCTCTAGCGGGGCCAGCTCCTACAATGAGCAGTTCTTC	CASSLSSSGASSYNEQFF
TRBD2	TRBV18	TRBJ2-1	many	TGTGCCAGCTCACCGCCTACCAGCGGGAGCTCAGGCAATGAGCAGTTCTTC	CASSPPTSGSSGNEQFF
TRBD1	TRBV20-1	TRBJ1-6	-	TGCAGTGCTAGACCCCGACTCCGGGACAGGCATAATTCACCCCTCCACTTT	CSARPRLRDRHNSPLHF
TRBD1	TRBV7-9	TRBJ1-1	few	TGTGCCAGCAGCCGAGACTCAGGGGGTGGCACTGAAGCTTTCTTT	CASSRDSGGGTEAFF
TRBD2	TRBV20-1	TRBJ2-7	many	TGCAGTGCCCGGGGACTAGCCGCCTCCTACGAGCAGTACTTC	CSARGLAASYEQYF
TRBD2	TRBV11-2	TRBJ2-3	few	TGTGCCAGCAGCTCCCTTAGGGCTAGCGGGACCACAGATACGCAGTATTTT	CASSSLRASGTTDTQYF
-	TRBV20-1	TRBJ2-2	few	TGCAGTGCTAGCCACCCGGTTAGGGCGAACACCGGGGAGCTGTTTTTT	CSASHPVRANTGELFF
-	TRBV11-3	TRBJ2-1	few	TGTGCCAGCAGCCTGGTTGGTCACGGTGAGCAGTTCTTC	CASSLVGHGEQFF
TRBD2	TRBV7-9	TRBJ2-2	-	TGTGCCTATCAGGCGGGAGACACCGGGGAGCTGTTTTTT	CAYQAGDTGELFF
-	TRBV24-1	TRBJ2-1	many	TGTGCCACCAGTGATTTGGGGGGGAGAGGTTCCTACAATGAGCAGTTCTTC	CATSDLGGRGSYNEQFF
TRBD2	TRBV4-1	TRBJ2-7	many	TGCGCCAGCAGCACCCGACTAGCGGGGTCTTCCTACGAGCAGTACTTC	CASSTRLAGSSYEQYF
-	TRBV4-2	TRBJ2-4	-	TGTGCCAGCAGCCAAGTCGTGGCGACTACAGGATTAGACAAAAACATTCAGTACTTC	CASSQVVATTGLDKNIQYF
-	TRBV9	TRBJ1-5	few	TGTGCCAGCAGTTTCCCCCCGGGGGCTAGCAATCAGCCCCAGCATTTT	CASSFPPGASNQPQHF
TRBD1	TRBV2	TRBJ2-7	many	TGTGCCAGCAGTGACTTTGCAGGGGGCTTAATTGAGCAGTACTTC	CASSDFAGGLIEQYF
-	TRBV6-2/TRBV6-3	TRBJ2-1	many	TGTGCCAGCAGCGGACGATACTACAATGAGCAGTTCTTC	CASSGRYYNEQFF